The 31 T cell receptor beta chains presented below share a single source sample, sequenced in a study of cytomegalovirus exposure and HLA in healthy donors. This PCR relied on a set of 60 Vbeta primers and 13 Jbeta primers. Method: immunoSEQ multiplex PCR; TCRdb's copy keeps in-frame clones and lacks some. This table has roughly 160,000 clones, 73% appearing once. Sequenced input: PBMCs. Receptors originate from a woman younger than 30 in good health and CMV-seropositive.

This clone was counted only a few times. The chain uses TRBV19 and TRBJ1-2, with no clear D. Germline V gives CDR1 LNHDA, CDR2 SQIVND (reference sequence). V was cut by 5 bases and J by 1 base, with 11 bases left in between. This CDR3 region has 14 residues. Here the CDR3 reads CASSLLRGNYGYTF. In nucleotides, the CDR3 is TGTGCCAGTAGTCTACTACGGGGTAACTATGGCTACACCTTC.

The rearrangement uses TRBV11-2 and TRBJ1-3, with D possibly matching TRBD1 (6 bases). Germline CDR1 is SGHAT and CDR2 is FQNNGV. Trimming removed 4 bases from V and 0 bases from J, with 10 bases in between. There are 15 residues in the CDR3. The chain's CDR3 is CASSSLDSSGNTIYF. The CDR3 coding sequence is TGTGCCAGCAGCTCGTTGGACAGCTCTGGAAACACCATATATTTT.

V is TRBV6-1 and J is TRBJ1-1; 9 nucleotides line up with TRBD1. Looked up from germline, CDR1 is MNHNS and CDR2 is SASEGT. Losses at the gene ends were 4 bases for V and 4 bases for J; bases not matched to a gene: 13. The length of the CDR3 is 17 residues. CDR3 protein: CASSGQGGSLKVTEAFF. The CDR3 coding sequence is TGTGCCAGCAGTGGACAGGGGGGGAGTCTAAAGGTCACTGAAGCTTTCTTT.

CDR3 coding DNA: TGTGCCAGCTCCCCGGGACTAGCGGGGTGCGAGCAGTACTTC. Translated: CASSPGLAGCEQYF. The gene calls are TRBV7-2 and TRBJ2-7; 13 positions match TRBD2. This CDR3 contains 14 residues. Germline values: CDR1 SGHTA, CDR2 FQGNSA. The V segment lost 8 bases and the J segment 6 bases; nucleotides outside the gene matches: 7. Variable domain in full (rest from reference TRBV7-2 and TRBJ2-7): GAGVSQSPSNKVTEKGKDVELRCDPISGHTALYWYRQSLGQGLEFLIYFQGNSAPDKSGLPSDRFSAERTGGSVSTLTIQRTQQEDSAVYLCASSPGLAGCEQYFGPGTRLTVT.

J is TRBJ1-2 and V is TRBV6-5; D is unclear. Germline CDR1 reads MNHEY; CDR2 reads SVGAGI. V was pared by 0 bases and J by 3 bases, with 8 bases between. This CDR3 has 14 residues. CDR3 sequence: CASSYSQEDYGYTF. For the CDR3, the DNA is TGTGCCAGCAGTTACTCGCAGGAGGACTATGGCTACACCTTC.

The chain has TRBV28 and TRBJ1-2; 10 nucleotides match TRBD1. This CDR3 contains 14 residues. Germline-derived CDR1 and CDR2 are MDHEN and SYDVKM. V shed 5 bases and J 6 bases; nucleotides not matched to a gene: 6. The CDR3, as DNA: TGTGCCAGCAGTCCGACAGGGGGCGCGGATGGCTACACCTTC. This sequence encodes CASSPTGGADGYTF.

The V call is TRBV15, the J call TRBJ2-5, with D possibly being TRBD2 (6 bases). This CDR3 has 16 residues. The ends were cut back, 5 bases at V and 8 bases at J, with 24 bases in the middle. Germline values: CDR1 LNHNV, CDR2 YYDKDF (reference sequence). The CDR3 DNA reads as TGTGCCACCAGCCCCCGACGCGCGTCGGCCGGGGGTACCCAGTACTTC. This codes for CATSPRRASAGGTQYF. The complete variable domain, with remaining parts taken from reference TRBV15 and TRBJ2-5, reads DAMVIQNPRYQVTQFGKPVTLSCSQTLNHNVMYWYQQKSSQAPKLLFHYYDKDFNNEADTPDNFQSRRPNTSFCFLDIRSPGLGDTAMYLCATSPRRASAGGTQYFGPGTRLLVL.

This clone was found once. At the DNA level, this CDR3 is encoded by other sequences in the same sample as well. The CDR3 nucleotides read TGTGCCAGCAGCTTGAGCGGGGGACGAGAGACCCAGTACTTC. This encodes CASSLSGGRETQYF. The chain uses TRBV7-2 and TRBJ2-5; 8 bases are shared with TRBD2. V shed 3 bases and J 4 bases; nucleotides not matched to a gene: 4. Germline CDR1 and CDR2: SGHTA and FQGNSA. The CDR3 length is 14 residues. The full variable domain, its missing parts supplied by reference TRBV7-2 and TRBJ2-5, is GAGVSQSPSNKVTEKGKDVELRCDPISGHTALYWYRQSLGQGLEFLIYFQGNSAPDKSGLPSDRFSAERTGGSVSTLTIQRTQQEDSAVYLCASSLSGGRETQYFGPGTRLLVL.

V usage is TRBV15 and J usage is TRBJ1-6; 7 nucleotides line up with TRBD1. Germline CDR1 LNHNV, CDR2 YYDKDF (reference sequence). This CDR3 region has 17 residues. The V segment lost 0 bases and the J segment 7 bases; nucleotides outside the gene matches: 9. In DNA, the CDR3 is TGTGCCACCAGCAGAGACCGAATGACAGGGAGCAATTCACCCCTCCACTTT. It specifies CATSRDRMTGSNSPLHF.

This chain joins TRBV18 and TRBJ2-1; TRBD2 matches 9 bases. The CDR3 sequence is 17 residues long. V trimming: 0 bases; J trimming: 4 bases; junction bases outside the gene matches: 7. In germline, CDR1 is KGHSH, CDR2 LQKENI. The CDR3 is CASSPPGSGGPYNEQFF. The CDR3, as DNA: TGTGCCAGCTCACCACCGGGTAGCGGGGGACCTTACAATGAGCAGTTCTTC. Looking up the rest from reference TRBV18 and TRBJ2-1 gives the full variable domain: NAGVMQNPRHLVRRRGQEARLRCSPMKGHSHVYWYRQLPEEGLKFMVYLQKENIIDESGMPKERFSAEFPKEGPSILRIQQVVRGDSAAYFCASSPPGSGGPYNEQFFGPGTRLTVL.

The chain combines TRBV5-1 with TRBJ2-7; tentative D call: TRBD2 (6 bases). Trimming shortened V by 2 bases and J by 0 bases, and 12 bases separated the two germline ends. CDR1 is SGHRS and CDR2 is YFSETQ in the germline V gene. The CDR3 loop spans 15 amino acids. The CDR3 nucleotides read TGCGCCAGCAGCTTAGGAGGGTCCAGCTCCTACGAGCAGTACTTC. It encodes CASSLGGSSSYEQYF.

The chain joins TRBV5-6 to TRBJ2-5; 10 bases align to TRBD2. The V gene's germline CDR1 is SGHDT and CDR2 YYEEEE. The CDR3 is 19 amino acids. The ends lost 3 bases at V and 3 bases at J; junction bases unmatched: 17. The CDR3 DNA is TGTGCCAGCAGCTCGGGGGGAGGGCTAGCGGGGGCCTTTAAAGAGACCCAGTACTTC. As protein: CASSSGGGLAGAFKETQYF.

The genes are TRBV28 and TRBJ1-1; possible D gene TRBD1, 6 bases. Germline CDR1 reads MDHEN; CDR2 reads SYDVKM. The V end lost 10 bases, the J end lost 1 base, and 22 bases lay between the germline ends. The CDR3 spans 16 residues. CDR3 sequence reads: CATETGMNPENTEAFF. In nucleotides, the CDR3 is TGTGCCACCGAAACAGGGATGAACCCCGAGAACACTGAAGCTTTCTTT.

This clone was counted between two and nine times. The chain uses TRBV28 and TRBJ2-3; a possible D gene is TRBD1 (6 bases). Germline V gene lookup returns CDR1 MDHEN and CDR2 SYDVKM. Trimming pared 4 bases from V and 5 bases from J, leaving 10 bases between. The CDR3 sequence is 13 residues long. CDR3 residues: CASSYRAGDTQYF. The DNA for the CDR3 is TGTGCCAGCAGTTACAGGGCCGGAGATACGCAGTATTTT. Full variable domain (outside the CDR3, taken from reference TRBV28 and TRBJ2-3): DVKVTQSSRYLVKRTGEKVFLECVQDMDHENMFWYRQDPGLGLRLIYFSYDVKMKEKGDIPEGYSVSREKKERFSLILESASTNQTSMYLCASSYRAGDTQYFGPGTRLTVL.

The J gene is TRBJ1-1, the V gene TRBV6-6; 9 bases fit TRBD1. V lost 8 bases, J lost 4 bases, and 8 bases stayed unmatched. The germline V gene encodes CDR1 MNHNY and CDR2 SVGAGI (reference sequence). The CDR3 totals 14 residues. The CDR3 protein is CASLAGQGRTEAFF. The CDR3 bases are TGTGCCAGCTTAGCCGGACAGGGGCGCACTGAAGCTTTCTTT.

V gene TRBV9 combines with J gene TRBJ1-1; 10 positions agree with TRBD1. The V gene's germline CDR1 is SGDLS and CDR2 YYNGEE. The length of the CDR3 is 14 residues. After removal of 4 bases from V and 5 bases from J, the junction contained 5 bases not matched to a gene. CDR3 amino acids: CASSPTGGFTEAFF. The CDR3 region has the DNA TGTGCCAGCAGCCCGACAGGGGGCTTTACTGAAGCTTTCTTT.

The CDR3 DNA follows: TGTGCCAGCAGCTTAGGAGTAGCGGTTGGTCTCGGGGAGCTGTTTTTT. Protein: CASSLGVAVGLGELFF. The chain employs TRBV11-3 and TRBJ2-2, with D tentatively TRBD2 (6 bases). The ends were cut back, 1 base at V and 7 bases at J, with 16 bases in the middle. The CDR3 spans 16 residues. Germline lookup yields CDR1 SGHNT and CDR2 YENEEA. The full variable domain, with the rest looked up from reference TRBV11-3 and TRBJ2-2, is EAGVVQSPRYKIIEKKQPVAFWCNPISGHNTLYWYLQNLGQGPELLIRYENEEAVDDSQLPKDRFSAERLKGVDSTLKIQPAELGDSAVYLCASSLGVAVGLGELFFGEGSRLTVL.

This chain uses TRBV27 with TRBJ2-1, with TRBD2 identical over 16 bases. The length of the CDR3 is 18 residues. Germline CDR1 and CDR2: MNHEY and SMNVEV (reference sequence). J gave up 2 bases and V 6 bases, and 7 bases lay outside the gene matches. CDR3 bases: TGTGCCAGCAGCCCGGGACTAGCGGGGGGGGCCCCCTACAATGAGCAGTTCTTC. This sequence encodes CASSPGLAGGAPYNEQFF.

CDR3 sequence (DNA): TGCGCCAGCACACCGGGACAGAACTACGAGCAGTACTTC. Protein: CASTPGQNYEQYF. The chain recombines TRBV5-1 with TRBJ2-7; 7 bases map to TRBD1. The CDR3 spans 13 residues. The ends lost 6 bases at V and 3 bases at J; junction bases unmatched: 6. Germline V lookup: CDR1 SGHRS, CDR2 YFSETQ.

The chain uses TRBV30 and TRBJ2-1; the match to TRBD1 covers 7 bases. After removal of 4 bases from V and 4 bases from J, the junction contained 4 bases not matched to a gene. This CDR3 spans 13 amino acids. The germline V gene has CDR1 GTSNPN and CDR2 SVGIG (reference sequence). For the CDR3, the DNA is TGTGCCTGGACGCAGGGGGTATACAATGAGCAGTTCTTC. Translating it yields CAWTQGVYNEQFF.

The V and J genes are TRBV28 and TRBJ2-3, with TRBD2 identical over 8 bases. There are 15 residues in the CDR3. J lost 0 bases, V lost 6 bases, and 5 bases had no gene match. Looked up from germline, CDR1 is MDHEN and CDR2 is SYDVKM. In DNA, the CDR3 is TGTGCCAGCAGACAACTAGCGGCAAGCACAGATACGCAGTATTTT. Protein product: CASRQLAASTDTQYF.

This chain joins TRBV7-9 and TRBJ2-1, with 11 bases matching TRBD2. Germline CDR1 is SEHNR and CDR2 is FQNEAQ (reference sequence). This CDR3 is built from 13 residues. With 4 bases clipped from V and 13 bases from J, the junction kept 6 bases outside the gene matches. CDR3 DNA: TGTGCCAGCAGCTCTCGACTAGCGGGGCCTCAGTTCTTC. Its translation: CASSSRLAGPQFF. The full variable domain, its missing parts supplied by reference TRBV7-9 and TRBJ2-1, is DTGVSQNPRHKITKRGQNVTFRCDPISEHNRLYWYRQTLGQGPEFLTYFQNEAQLEKSRLLSDRFSAERPKGSFSTLEIQRTEQGDSAMYLCASSSRLAGPQFFGPGTRLTVL.

V gene TRBV28 combines with J gene TRBJ1-1, with 11 bases matching TRBD1. CDR1 and CDR2 from the germline V gene are MDHEN and SYDVKM. V lost 11 bases, J lost 4 bases, and 3 bases stayed unmatched. The CDR3 runs to 12 residues. The CDR3 reads CAGQGAGTEAFF. CDR3 nucleotide sequence: TGTGCCGGACAGGGGGCGGGCACTGAAGCTTTCTTT.

This chain uses TRBV11-1 with TRBJ2-3, with 9 bases that match TRBD1. There are 15 residues in the CDR3. V gave up 5 bases and J gave up 0 bases; unmatched junction bases: 3. Germline CDR1 is SGHAT and CDR2 is FQDESV (reference sequence). CDR3 sequence (DNA): TGTGCCAGCAGCGATACAGGGGGCAGCACAGATACGCAGTATTTT. This encodes CASSDTGGSTDTQYF.

The chain has TRBV6-6 and TRBJ2-7; D perhaps matches TRBD1 (8 bases). The CDR3 is 15 amino acids. From germline, CDR1 is MNHNY and CDR2 SVGAGI (reference sequence). Trimming pared 6 bases from V and 4 bases from J, leaving 19 bases between. CDR3 sequence reads: CASSDQGAGDYEQYF. The CDR3 DNA reads as TGTGCCAGCAGCGATCAGGGGGCGGGAGATTACGAGCAGTACTTC.

V usage is TRBV7-6 and J usage is TRBJ1-5, with D possibly being TRBD1 (5 bases). The CDR3 is 14 residues long. Trimming cost V 3 bases and J 2 bases, with 8 bases left between them. Per the germline V gene, CDR1 is SGHVS and CDR2 is FNYEAQ. The CDR3 DNA is TGTGCCAGCAGCTTGGGGGGTCGCAATCAGCCCCAGCATTTT. Amino acid sequence: CASSLGGRNQPQHF.

This chain uses TRBV6-6 with TRBJ1-6, with D hard to call. In germline, CDR1 is MNHNY, CDR2 SVGAGI (reference sequence). The germline V and J ends were trimmed by 6 bases and 6 bases, with 18 bases remaining between them. The CDR3 is 16 amino acids. The CDR3 nucleotides are TGTGCCAGCAGCCTGACCCTAAGAGGAGGTAATTCACCCCTCCACTTT. Its translation: CASSLTLRGGNSPLHF.

Comments on this clone: A read error may produce the germline difference seen at one junction end. The chain links TRBV7-9 to TRBJ1-1; 9 nucleotides agree with TRBD1. The CDR3 consists of 14 residues. Germline V gene lookup returns CDR1 SEHNR and CDR2 FQNEAQ (reference sequence). CDR3 in DNA: TGTTCCAGCAGCTTACAGGGGGCTGTCACTGAAGCTTTCTTT. Amino acid sequence: CSSSLQGAVTEAFF.

The rearrangement uses TRBV28 and TRBJ1-5; 7 bases agree with TRBD1. V was clipped by 1 base and J by 0 bases; unmatched bases: 6. The CDR3 is 17 amino acids. Germline V lookup: CDR1 MDHEN, CDR2 SYDVKM. The CDR3 bases are TGTGCCAGCAGTTTATTTAGGGGGCTCGATAGCAATCAGCCCCAGCATTTT. As protein: CASSLFRGLDSNQPQHF. The variable domain in full, with the rest retrieved from reference TRBV28 and TRBJ1-5, is DVKVTQSSRYLVKRTGEKVFLECVQDMDHENMFWYRQDPGLGLRLIYFSYDVKMKEKGDIPEGYSVSREKKERFSLILESASTNQTSMYLCASSLFRGLDSNQPQHFGDGTRLSIL.

The gene calls are TRBV19 and TRBJ2-1; 9 nucleotides line up with TRBD2. This CDR3 is 18 amino acids long. The V gene's germline CDR1 is LNHDA and CDR2 SQIVND (reference sequence). The V and J ends lost 3 bases and 4 bases, in that order; junction bases with no gene match: 13. In DNA form, the CDR3 reads TGTGCCAGTAGTATCAGATTAGCGGGGGCCCCAGGTTACAATGAGCAGTTCTTC. Amino acids: CASSIRLAGAPGYNEQFF.

The chain has TRBV5-6 and TRBJ2-7, with a tentative D call TRBD2 (5 bases). Trimming removed 0 bases at V and 7 bases at J, with 14 bases between. Germline V gene data show CDR1 as SGHDT and CDR2 as YYEEEE. This CDR3 comprises 14 residues. CDR3 loop: CASSLVAGPGEQYF. DNA for the CDR3: TGTGCCAGCAGCTTGGTTGCGGGCCCGGGGGAGCAGTACTTC.